This T cell receptor (beta chain) emerged from a study of OX40 agonist ivuxolimab in advanced cancers. Some clones are missing from TCRdb's copy, which holds only in-frame ones; the method was immunoSEQ multiplex PCR. The data hold some 39,000 clones, with more than 70% observed a single time. The study's findings and limits: In the 0.1 to 3.0 mg/kg range, CD4+ and CD8+ blood T cells had expanded clonally by week 6.

With respect to this clone: Its specificity is unknown.

Trimming at V came to 6 bases and at J to 6 bases, leaving 14 bases not matched to a gene. CDR1 is MDHEN and CDR2 is SYDVKM in the germline V gene. CDR3 length: 17 residues. Patients with a history of autoimmune disease or on systemic immunosuppression were excluded. J is TRBJ1-5 and V is TRBV28; 10 nucleotides line up with TRBD1. This material consisted of CD4+ or CD8+ T cells sorted from blood, taken in a trial of the OX40 agonist ivuxolimab. This clonotype was sampled from an adult with an advanced solid tumor such as melanoma, head and neck, liver or kidney cancer. The CDR3 reads CASSHPWDRGNIQPQHF. For the CDR3, the DNA is TGTGCCAGCAGCCACCCCTGGGACAGGGGTAACATTCAGCCCCAGCATTTT.